The clone carrying this TCR beta chain has a count of ten or more. CDR3 length: 17 amino acids. CDR1 and CDR2 from the germline V gene are LGHNA and YSLEER. J lost 3 bases, V lost 0 bases, and 9 bases had no gene match. The sample belongs to a study of low-dose radiotherapy and immunotherapy resistance in tumors. First-strand cDNA relied on TRAV- and TRBV-specific primers spanning alpha and beta chains. PCR amplification of the TCRs was performed with Phusion for 15 to 25 PCR cycles, and it relied on a constant-region primer together with a V-primer adapter. TCRdb reanalysed the reads using MiXCR and keeps one entry per CDR3 protein. This table holds about 84,000 distinct CDR3 sequences, less than 20% found once. Time point reported: after trial treatment. Described treatment: LDRT plus nivolumab, ipilimumab, low-dose cyclophosphamide and aspirin (RACIN trial).

This TCR came from a male donor with prostate cancer. The starting material was PBMCs, obtained after low-dose radiotherapy plus immunotherapy. The rearrangement joins TRBV4-3 to TRBJ2-7, with 9 bases identical to TRBD1. CDR3 amino acids: CASSQDLNTGGGYEQYF. CDR3 coding DNA: TGCGCCAGCAGCCAAGACCTGAATACAGGGGGCGGCTACGAGCAGTACTTC.